One and the same sample provided the 10 T cell receptor beta chains below, sequenced in a study of shared T cell receptors in the human thymus. Libraries were prepared by immunoSEQ multiplex PCR; TCRdb keeps only in-frame clonotypes and omits some of them. The sample holds 600,000 to 900,000 clones; 80% to 90% are singletons and the top ten take roughly 0.01%. These data are also associated with another study on human thymus T cells.

The specimen sequenced was thymocytes. Receptors were obtained from a girl younger than two with a congenital heart defect.

This clone was counted a single time. The chain couples TRBV6-5 to TRBJ1-2; TRBD1 matches 9 bases. Germline CDR1 is MNHEY and CDR2 is SVGAGI. The trim removed 9 bases at V and 0 bases at J, leaving 5 bases unmatched. CDR3 length equals 14 residues. CDR3 residues: CARRDRDPNYGYTF. The CDR3 DNA is TGTGCCAGAAGGGACAGGGACCCTAACTATGGCTACACCTTC.

This chain links TRBV23-1 with TRBJ2-7, with a possible D match to TRBD2 (5 bases). TRBV23-1 is annotated as an ORF whose role is uncertain. This CDR3 spans 16 amino acids. The ends were cut back, 0 bases at V and 2 bases at J, with 14 bases in the middle. CDR3 in DNA: TGCGCCAGCAGTCAATCGATGAGGGAAATTCCCTACGAGCAGTACTTC. It is translated as CASSQSMREIPYEQYF.

This CDR3 is CASSKQGSSYEQYF. DNA of the CDR3: TGTGCCAGCTCAAAACAGGGAAGCTCCTACGAGCAGTACTTC. This chain connects TRBV18 to TRBJ2-7, with a possible D match to TRBD1 (6 bases). Germline-derived CDR1 and CDR2 are KGHSH and LQKENI. The CDR3 is 14 amino acids. V gave up 5 bases and J gave up 0 bases, with 11 bases separating them.

The chain uses TRBV30 and TRBJ1-6; D is undetermined. V lost 1 base and J lost 0, with 7 bases in between. The germline V gene encodes CDR1 GTSNPN and CDR2 SVGIG (reference sequence). CDR3 length equals 15 residues. The DNA for the CDR3 is TGTGCCTGGAGTGGAACGAGCTCCTATAATTCACCCCTCCACTTT. This gives the protein CAWSGTSSYNSPLHF.

V gene TRBV6-5 combines with J gene TRBJ2-1, with 7 bases identical to TRBD2. Germline CDR1 and CDR2: MNHEY and SVGAGI. The CDR3 has 13 amino acids. V was pared by 6 bases and J by 8 bases, with 7 bases of the junction left unmatched. Written as DNA, the CDR3 is TGTGCCAGCAGAGGACTAGGGTTTTATGAGCAGTTCTTC. It codes for CASRGLGFYEQFF.

The chain combines TRBV27 with TRBJ1-5, with D maybe TRBD1 (5 bases). The CDR3 spans 14 residues. Germline V gives CDR1 MNHEY, CDR2 SMNVEV (reference sequence). Trimming cost V 3 bases and J 1 base, with 7 bases left between them. As DNA, the CDR3 is TGTGCCAGCAGTTTCAGGGCCAGCAATCAGCCCCAGCATTTT. It translates to CASSFRASNQPQHF.

V gene TRBV5-1 combines with J gene TRBJ1-4; no clear D gene. CDR3 length: 13 residues. Germline loops: CDR1 SGHRS, CDR2 YFSETQ. Trimming cost V 7 bases and J 6 bases, with 13 bases left between them. CDR3 sequence reads: CASGSEGDEKLFF. CDR3 in DNA: TGCGCCAGCGGGAGCGAAGGCGATGAAAAACTGTTTTTT.

The chain links TRBV13 to TRBJ1-1, with 8 bases identical to TRBD1. This CDR3 region has 20 residues. Trimming removed 10 bases from V and 0 bases from J; junction bases left unmatched: 25. Germline V gene lookup returns CDR1 PRHDT and CDR2 FYEKMQ (reference sequence). The CDR3 region has the DNA TGTGCCATCCCACTCAGACAGGGGAGGAATCGCGGGAATATGAACACTGAAGCTTTCTTT. This sequence encodes CAIPLRQGRNRGNMNTEAFF. Together with reference TRBV13 and TRBJ1-1, the CDR3 gives the full variable domain: AAGVIQSPRHLIKEKRETATLKCYPIPRHDTVYWYQQGPGQDPQFLISFYEKMQSDKGSIPDRFSAQQFSDYHSELNMSSLELGDSALYFCAIPLRQGRNRGNMNTEAFFGQGTRLTVV.

Regarding this clone: The sample carries other DNA sequences with the same CDR3. V is TRBV19 and J is TRBJ2-5, with D uncertain. This CDR3 is 13 amino acids long. Germline V CDR1 and CDR2: LNHDA, SQIVND (reference sequence). V was shortened by 0 bases and J by 1 base, with 3 bases between the two germline ends. CDR3 protein: CASSIDGQETQYF. Written as DNA, the CDR3 is TGTGCCAGTAGTATAGACGGCCAAGAGACCCAGTACTTC.

The chain is built from TRBV12-5 and TRBJ2-3, with D possibly matching TRBD2 (5 bases). The CDR3 spans 13 residues. CDR1 and CDR2 from the germline V gene are LGHNT and FRNRAP. The V and J ends lost 1 base and 3 bases respectively, with 5 bases between them. This chain's CDR3 is CASGLAGTDTQYF. In DNA form, the CDR3 reads TGTGCTAGTGGTTTGGCGGGAACAGATACGCAGTATTTT.